The clone carrying this TCR beta chain was detected only once. The data were taken from a study of preoperative IRX-2 immunotherapy in early breast cancer. CDR3 length: 14 residues. CDR1 and CDR2 (germline): SGHRS, YFSETQ. V lost 3 bases and J lost 4; bases outside the gene matches: 4. TCRdb's table, derived via immunoSEQ multiplex PCR, lists solely in-frame clones and lacks some. The sample includes approximately 98,000 clones, 80% to 90% seen only once; the top ten take over 2%. The treatment is: preoperative locoregional IRX-2 cytokine immunotherapy. Samples came from a phase Ib trial of preoperative locoregional IRX-2 cytokine immunotherapy.

The receptor's source is a human donor with breast cancer. The sample consisted of tumor tissue, taken after IRX-2 immunotherapy. The chain is built from TRBV5-1 and TRBJ2-5; 9 nucleotides agree with TRBD1. The CDR3 here is CASSSQGAGETQYF. CDR3 nucleotides: TGCGCCAGCAGCTCACAGGGGGCCGGAGAGACCCAGTACTTC.